This TCR beta chain appears in the sequencing data of a study of shared clonotypes between healthy human individuals (dated by TCRdb to the early 2020s). Describing the broader study: A couple of women and a few men aged 18 to 49 years were included in the cohort. Per donor, three plates each were used for CD4 naive and CD4 memory, two for CD8 naive, and one for CD8 memory. Blood TCR repertoires of about 5 healthy adults were deeply sequenced to estimate repertoire size and the extent of clonotype sharing between individuals. To increase sequencing depth and limit assay-specific biases, different laboratories used diverse techniques to prepare libraries and sequence TCR repertoires. Each donor's leukapheresis produced roughly between roughly 0.9 and 8.9 billion PBMCs. Results the study describes overall, beyond this receptor: Sampling was limited to blood, and TCR repertoires in tissue likely differ from TCR repertoires in blood. Rarefaction of sorted-subset datasets indicated incomplete sequencing despite the large sequencing depth. Based on pairwise subsampling, the degree of clonotype sharing among donors was expected to be affected by sequencing depth. Estimated clonotype richness was generally larger for naive than for memory subsets. Across a handful of donors, approximately 5% of naive CD4, approximately 3.6% of naive CD8, roughly 2.2% of memory CD4, and approximately 0.4% of memory CD8 clonotypes were shared. Because the study included only a small number of donors, the genetic and exposure-history diversity represented was limited. Clonotypes shared by all four sorted-subset donors showed higher generation probabilities than non-shared clonotypes.

Using the deep immunoSEQ assay, TCR CDR3 regions were amplified from genomic DNA by multiplex PCR. For each cell subset, the extracted genomic DNA was distributed evenly across all wells of several immunoSEQ 96-well plates, and each plate served as one replicate. Each replicate PCR for sorted subsets received approximately 200 ng genomic DNA, equal to tens of thousands of T cell genomes. Purified libraries were quantified with a Qubit 3.0 fluorometer, sized on a Bioanalyzer 2100, and re-quantified with the KAPA Library Quantification kit. Each immunoSEQ 96-well plate was sequenced on its own single-read 150-cycle Illumina NextSeq 550 flow cell. In the paper's pipeline: Because the immunoSEQ output included only junctional sequences and no quality scores, the filtering could not be the same as the filtering used for full-length reads. To assign V/J genes and CDR3, sequences were annotated using PyIR, a Python wrapper for IgBLAST v1.9, with IMGT germline references. Reads with weak V/J assignments (E-value above 1e-6), missing CDR3, stop codons, out-of-frame junctions, or ambiguous translated residues were removed. V3J clonotypes were defined as sequences sharing an identical inferred V gene, J gene, and CDR3 amino acid sequence. The percentage overlap between two repertoires was calculated by dividing the number of shared unique clonotypes by the size of the smaller repertoire. RTK rarefaction, the Chao1 estimator, and Recon v2.1 estimates of unobserved clonotypes were used to assess repertoire richness. OLGA was used to compute generation probabilities for all TCRbeta clonotypes that the gDNA method yielded from a handful of donors. TCRdb limited this immuneACCESS table to in-frame rearrangements with V and J called. A share of clones is missing; checked studies link under half to unresolved V genes, and the rest is unexplained. The V and J calls and clone size were taken over from that table, and D and trimming were inferred from the DNA. This sample holds around 2.5 million clones; 90% to 95% were observed only once. Together, the top ten hold around 0.37% of the sample.

The donors were healthy, HIV-negative adults who had no recently reported acute infections or vaccinations. Only Caucasian adults living in Nashville, Tennessee, USA were represented among the donors. CD4+ T cells were enriched by magnetic negative selection; naive cells were then positively selected on CD45RA, and the negative fraction formed the memory subset. After blood collection by leukapheresis, PBMCs were isolated using Ficoll-Histopaque density gradient centrifugation and then cryopreserved in the vapor phase of liquid nitrogen. Analytical flow cytometry was used to check the purity and quantity of each magnetically sorted T cell population. Genomic DNA was isolated from every sorted fraction and measured by UV absorbance on a Nanodrop 2000c. With respect to this clone: Its recognized antigen is unknown. It has no much larger one-base neighbor in the sample; base qualities were not kept. Other DNA variants within this sample encode the same CDR3.

Sequences were obtained from naive CD4+ T cells from PBMCs. This specimen's cell subset or site label, interpreted: CD45RA+ positively selected. The source of this sequence is a man between 18 and 29 years old in good health. Some clones in this sample may be carry-over from other donors' samples.

The CDR3 here reads CASSEGSNQPQHF. The DNA sequence is as follows: TGTGCCAGCTCAGAGGGTAGCAATCAGCCCCAGCATTTT. The chain joins TRBV18 to TRBJ1-5; the D segment cannot be called with confidence. CDR1 and CDR2, per the germline V gene, are KGHSH and LQKENI. Trimming at the junction amounts to 5 bases on V and 0 bases on J, and the germline ends lie 5 bases apart. The CDR3 runs 13 amino acids, cysteine and phenylalanine included. The kept DNA is CDR3 alone, 39 bases in frame from the first base.